Following are 11 T cell receptor beta chains from one sample sequenced in a study of cytomegalovirus exposure and HLA in healthy donors. PCR employed 60 Vbeta and 13 Jbeta primers. This table comes from immunoSEQ multiplex PCR, and its TCRdb copy is limited to in-frame clones, with some not included. This table has approximately 150,000 clones, approximately 81% appearing once. The source material was PBMCs. These receptors originate from a female donor in good health and CMV-seronegative.

V gene TRBV10-3 combines with J gene TRBJ1-4, with 11 positions matching TRBD1. V lost 5 bases to trimming and J lost 0 bases; unmatched junction nucleotides: 2. There are 16 residues in the CDR3. Germline V gene sequence: CDR1 ENHRY, CDR2 SYGVKD. CDR3 loop: CAISPGQGATNEKLFF. CDR3 DNA sequence: TGTGCCATCAGTCCGGGACAGGGGGCAACTAATGAAAAACTGTTTTTT.

This clone was counted a few times. The chain joins TRBV27 to TRBJ2-3; 12 bases fit TRBD2. The CDR3 loop spans 17 amino acids. Per germline, CDR1 MNHEY and CDR2 SMNVEV (reference sequence). With V trimmed by 5 bases and J by 0 bases, 6 bases remained unmatched. CDR3: CASSLLAGGSSTDTQYF. The CDR3 bases are TGTGCCAGCAGTCTGCTAGCGGGGGGGTCTAGCACAGATACGCAGTATTTT.

The J gene is TRBJ1-3, the V gene TRBV5-1, with 7 bases identical to TRBD1. The CDR3 length is 14 residues. V gave up 2 bases and J gave up 5 bases; unmatched junction bases: 4. The germline V gene encodes CDR1 SGHRS and CDR2 YFSETQ. The CDR3 bases are TGCGCCAGCAGCTTCCAGGGGGGACGAAACACCATATATTTT. Its protein product is CASSFQGGRNTIYF.

In regard to this clone: Other DNA variants within this sample encode the same CDR3. V gene TRBV4-3 combines with J gene TRBJ1-1; maybe TRBD1 (5 bases). Trimming removed 6 bases at V and 0 bases at J, with 11 bases between. The CDR3 has 14 amino acids. Germline V gene lookup returns CDR1 LGHNA and CDR2 YSLEER. The CDR3 sequence: CASSPDRVNTEAFF. Written as DNA, the CDR3 is TGCGCCAGCAGTCCAGACAGAGTGAACACTGAAGCTTTCTTT.

This sequence joins TRBV5-1 and TRBJ2-2; TRBD2 might be the D (5 bases). The V gene lost 4 bases and the J gene lost 0 bases, with 7 bases spanning the gap. The CDR3 extends over 14 amino acids. CDR1 is SGHRS, CDR2 YFSETQ, per germline. The CDR3 sequence is CASSQTTNTGELFF. CDR3 coding DNA: TGCGCCAGCAGCCAGACTACGAACACCGGGGAGCTGTTTTTT.

The V and J genes are TRBV6-5 and TRBJ2-2; D ambiguous. CDR3 length: 12 amino acids. V lost 6 bases and J 4 bases, leaving 6 bases between the germline ends. Germline CDR1 reads MNHEY; CDR2 reads SVGAGI. CDR3 in amino acids: CASRPSTGELFF. The CDR3 nucleotides are TGTGCCAGCAGGCCTAGCACCGGGGAGCTGTTTTTT.

The J gene is TRBJ1-5, the V gene TRBV7-9; weak D call: TRBD1 (5 bases). CDR3 length equals 15 residues. Deletions cut 3 bases from V and 2 bases from J, with 11 bases between. CDR1 and CDR2 from the germline V gene are SEHNR and FQNEAQ (reference sequence). CDR3 sequence reads: CASSLAGGGNQPQHF. In nucleotides, the CDR3 is TGTGCCAGCAGCTTGGCGGGGGGAGGCAATCAGCCCCAGCATTTT.

This chain links TRBV14 with TRBJ1-2; 7 bases align to TRBD1. The trim removed 4 bases at V and 7 bases at J, leaving 12 bases unmatched. The length of the CDR3 is 15 residues. CDR1 is SGHDN and CDR2 is FVKESK in the germline V gene. The CDR3 coding sequence is TGTGCCAGCAGCCTTGGACGTAAGGGGGCCGGTGGCTACACCTTC. Encoded protein: CASSLGRKGAGGYTF.

This chain uses TRBV11-1 with TRBJ2-7; D is ambiguous. Deletions cut 6 bases from V and 0 bases from J, with 12 bases between. The length of the CDR3 is 14 residues. CDR1 is SGHAT, CDR2 FQDESV, per germline (reference sequence). CDR3 sequence: CASSAVGFSYEQYF. In DNA form, the CDR3 reads TGTGCCAGCAGTGCTGTCGGGTTCTCCTACGAGCAGTACTTC.

The chain recombines TRBV5-1 with TRBJ1-3, with 11 bases aligning to TRBD1. The junction had 3 bases not matched to a gene; V was cut back by 4 bases and J by 0 bases. This CDR3 is built from 16 residues. The germline gives CDR1 SGHRS, CDR2 YFSETQ. The DNA for the CDR3 is TGCGCCAGCAGCACCGGACAGGGGGCCTCTGGAAACACCATATATTTT. Protein product: CASSTGQGASGNTIYF.

This chain uses TRBV6-1 with TRBJ1-2; D remains unclear. The CDR3 covers 12 residues. V shed 1 base and J shed 7 bases, with 7 bases lying between them. Germline lookup yields CDR1 MNHNS and CDR2 SASEGT. CDR3: CASSEDRRGYTF. The CDR3 region has the DNA TGTGCCAGCAGTGAAGACAGACGTGGCTACACCTTC.